These T cell receptor beta chains were read from a single sample in a study of shared clonotypes between healthy human individuals. Assay used: immunoSEQ multiplex PCR; TCRdb lists only in-frame clones, some missing. The data contain around 2.1 million clones, 95% of them singletons. Sequencing was carried out using naive CD4+ T cells sorted from blood. The receptors shown here come from a man younger than 35 in good health. Each CDR3 is given with its conserved first and last residue. D genes are given only for firm matches. Expanded clones get a size class; other rows say once, few or many, or leave the size out.

j_gene: TRBJ2-7
abundance: -
v_gene: TRBV7-6
d_gene: -
CDR3aa: CASSLGGRAGKTYEQYF
CDR3nt: TGTGCCAGCAGCTTAGGGGGCCGGGCAGGGAAAACCTACGAGCAGTACTTC

j_gene: TRBJ1-2
abundance: -
v_gene: TRBV18
d_gene: TRBD1
CDR3aa: CASSPLSGTGSNYGYTF
CDR3nt: TGTGCCAGCTCACCACTTTCCGGGACAGGGTCTAACTATGGCTACACCTTC

j_gene: TRBJ2-4
abundance: -
v_gene: TRBV6-1
d_gene: TRBD1
CDR3aa: CASSVLQGAKNIQYF
CDR3nt: TGTGCCAGCAGTGTACTACAGGGGGCCAAAAACATTCAGTACTTC

j_gene: TRBJ2-3
abundance: -
v_gene: TRBV5-1
d_gene: -
CDR3aa: CASSLYRGEDTQYF
CDR3nt: TGCGCCAGCAGCTTGTATAGGGGCGAAGATACGCAGTATTTT

j_gene: TRBJ1-6
abundance: -
v_gene: TRBV5-1
d_gene: -
CDR3aa: CASSLESGNSPLHF
CDR3nt: TGCGCCAGCAGCTTGGAGAGTGGGAATTCACCCCTCCACTTT

j_gene: TRBJ1-4
abundance: -
v_gene: TRBV7-9
d_gene: -
CDR3aa: CASTLPGKWKLFF
CDR3nt: TGTGCCAGCACACTCCCAGGGAAGTGGAAACTGTTTTTT

j_gene: TRBJ2-2
abundance: -
v_gene: TRBV11-2
d_gene: TRBD1
CDR3aa: CASSSRLSQGADTGELFF
CDR3nt: TGTGCCAGCAGCTCCCGCCTTAGCCAGGGGGCTGACACCGGGGAGCTGTTTTTT

j_gene: TRBJ1-1
abundance: -
v_gene: TRBV30
d_gene: TRBD1
CDR3aa: CAWSGTGNKAFF
CDR3nt: TGTGCCTGGAGTGGGACAGGAAATAAAGCTTTCTTT

j_gene: TRBJ1-2
abundance: -
v_gene: TRBV5-1
d_gene: TRBD1
CDR3aa: CASSLGQGANYGYTF
CDR3nt: TGCGCCAGCAGCTTGGGACAGGGGGCTAACTATGGCTACACCTTC

j_gene: TRBJ1-5
abundance: -
v_gene: TRBV6-5
d_gene: TRBD1
CDR3aa: CASSSVQGVNQPQHF
CDR3nt: TGTGCCAGCAGTTCCGTCCAGGGGGTCAATCAGCCCCAGCATTTC

j_gene: TRBJ2-7
abundance: -
v_gene: TRBV7-9
d_gene: TRBD1
CDR3aa: CASSLKAGGSYEQYF
CDR3nt: TGTGCCAGCAGCTTAAAGGCAGGGGGCTCTTACGAGCAGTACTTC

j_gene: TRBJ2-2
abundance: -
v_gene: TRBV18
d_gene: TRBD1
CDR3aa: CASQDRVDTGELFF
CDR3nt: TGTGCCAGCCAAGACAGGGTTGACACCGGGGAGCTGTTTTTT

j_gene: TRBJ2-7
abundance: -
v_gene: TRBV18
d_gene: TRBD2
CDR3aa: CASSLPGLAGGPYEQYF
CDR3nt: TGTGCCAGCTCACTTCCGGGACTAGCGGGAGGACCCTACGAGCAGTACTTC

j_gene: TRBJ1-4
abundance: -
v_gene: TRBV27
d_gene: TRBD1
CDR3aa: CASSWTGGEKLFF
CDR3nt: TGTGCCAGCAGTTGGACAGGGGGCGAAAAACTGTTTTTT

j_gene: TRBJ1-2
abundance: -
v_gene: TRBV4-2
d_gene: TRBD1
CDR3aa: CASSRGQAFGYTF
CDR3nt: TGTGCCAGCAGCCGGGGACAGGCCTTTGGCTACACCTTC

j_gene: TRBJ1-4
abundance: once
v_gene: TRBV2
d_gene: -
CDR3aa: CASRRQGINEKLFF
CDR3nt: TGTGCCAGTCGACGGCAGGGTATCAATGAAAAACTGTTTTTT

j_gene: TRBJ2-2
abundance: -
v_gene: TRBV29-1
d_gene: TRBD1
CDR3aa: CSVGQGTGELFF
CDR3nt: TGCAGCGTCGGACAGGGAACCGGGGAGCTGTTTTTT

j_gene: TRBJ1-3
abundance: -
v_gene: TRBV9
d_gene: -
CDR3aa: CASSVGTHSGNTIYF
CDR3nt: TGTGCCAGCAGCGTAGGCACACACTCTGGAAACACCATATATTTT

j_gene: TRBJ2-1
abundance: -
v_gene: TRBV7-9
d_gene: -
CDR3aa: CASLSQRGSSYNEQFF
CDR3nt: TGTGCCAGCTTGTCCCAGAGGGGTAGCTCCTACAATGAGCAGTTCTTC

j_gene: TRBJ2-7
abundance: -
v_gene: TRBV9
d_gene: -
CDR3aa: CASSVSPTGPSYEQYF
CDR3nt: TGTGCCAGCAGCGTGAGCCCGACAGGACCTTCCTACGAGCAGTACTTC

j_gene: TRBJ2-5
abundance: -
v_gene: TRBV27
d_gene: -
CDR3aa: CASSLQNQETQYF
CDR3nt: TGTGCCAGCAGTTTGCAGAACCAAGAGACCCAGTACTTC

j_gene: TRBJ2-2
abundance: -
v_gene: TRBV6-1
d_gene: -
CDR3aa: CASSIWTENTGELFF
CDR3nt: TGTGCCAGCAGTATTTGGACCGAGAACACCGGGGAGCTGTTTTTT

j_gene: TRBJ2-3
abundance: -
v_gene: TRBV7-9
d_gene: -
CDR3aa: CASSLGVLADRMADTQYF
CDR3nt: TGTGCCAGCAGCTTAGGGGTGCTAGCGGACAGAATGGCAGATACGCAGTATTTT

j_gene: TRBJ2-7
abundance: -
v_gene: TRBV6-1
d_gene: -
CDR3aa: CASSEALAGASYEQYF
CDR3nt: TGTGCCAGCAGTGAAGCGCTTGCGGGGGCCTCCTACGAGCAGTACTTC

j_gene: TRBJ1-2
abundance: -
v_gene: TRBV6-5
d_gene: TRBD1
CDR3aa: CASSRSGDRAYGYTF
CDR3nt: TGTGCCAGCAGCCGATCCGGGGACAGGGCTTATGGCTACACCTTC

j_gene: TRBJ2-7
abundance: once
v_gene: TRBV13
d_gene: -
CDR3aa: CASSFRNHEQYF
CDR3nt: TGTGCCAGCAGCTTTAGGAACCACGAGCAGTACTTC

j_gene: TRBJ1-4
abundance: -
v_gene: TRBV28
d_gene: -
CDR3aa: CASSGGKSGKLFF
CDR3nt: TGTGCCAGCAGCGGGGGGAAGTCGGGAAAACTGTTTTTT

j_gene: TRBJ2-1
abundance: -
v_gene: TRBV6-5
d_gene: TRBD1
CDR3aa: CASSYGQGNEQFF
CDR3nt: TGTGCCAGCAGTTACGGACAGGGCAATGAGCAGTTCTTC

j_gene: TRBJ2-6
abundance: -
v_gene: TRBV7-9
d_gene: -
CDR3aa: CASSSTRQSPASGANVLTF
CDR3nt: TGTGCCAGCAGCTCAACTCGACAGTCTCCAGCCTCTGGGGCCAACGTCCTGACTTTC

j_gene: TRBJ2-7
abundance: -
v_gene: TRBV30
d_gene: TRBD1
CDR3aa: CAWALGTGSYEQYF
CDR3nt: TGTGCCTGGGCCCTCGGGACAGGCTCCTACGAGCAGTACTTC

j_gene: TRBJ1-5
abundance: -
v_gene: TRBV6-1
d_gene: -
CDR3aa: CASMQGSGQPQHF
CDR3nt: TGTGCCAGCATGCAGGGTTCGGGTCAGCCCCAGCATTTT

j_gene: TRBJ1-2
abundance: -
v_gene: TRBV5-1
d_gene: -
CDR3aa: CASSLDAWGGPLYGYTF
CDR3nt: TGCGCCAGCAGCTTGGATGCCTGGGGGGGCCCTCTCTATGGCTACACCTTC

j_gene: TRBJ2-2
abundance: -
v_gene: TRBV5-1
d_gene: TRBD2
CDR3aa: CASSPGTSGTGELFF
CDR3nt: TGCGCCAGCAGCCCCGGGACTAGCGGCACCGGGGAGCTGTTTTTT

j_gene: TRBJ1-1
abundance: -
v_gene: TRBV7-9
d_gene: TRBD1
CDR3aa: CASSPRDRGSGTEAFF
CDR3nt: TGTGCCAGCAGCCCTCGGGACAGGGGGAGCGGCACTGAAGCTTTCTTT

j_gene: TRBJ2-1
abundance: -
v_gene: TRBV7-9
d_gene: -
CDR3aa: CASSPQGGGNEQFF
CDR3nt: TGTGCCAGCAGCCCTCAGGGTGGGGGCAATGAGCAGTTCTTC

j_gene: TRBJ2-7
abundance: -
v_gene: TRBV18
d_gene: -
CDR3aa: CASSLFEGGHEQYF
CDR3nt: TGTGCCAGCTCACTCTTTGAGGGTGGCCACGAGCAGTACTTC

j_gene: TRBJ2-5
abundance: -
v_gene: TRBV5-6
d_gene: TRBD2
CDR3aa: CASSRLSGGAQETQYF
CDR3nt: TGTGCCAGCAGCCGATTAAGCGGGGGGGCGCAAGAGACCCAGTACTTC

j_gene: TRBJ1-4
abundance: once
v_gene: TRBV30
d_gene: -
CDR3aa: CAWSVRVNEKLFF
CDR3nt: TGTGCCTGGAGTGTAAGAGTTAATGAAAAACTGTTTTTT

j_gene: TRBJ2-7
abundance: -
v_gene: TRBV7-9
d_gene: -
CDR3aa: CASTLLTGYEQYF
CDR3nt: TGTGCCAGCACCTTATTAACAGGTTACGAGCAGTACTTC

j_gene: TRBJ2-5
abundance: -
v_gene: TRBV7-2
d_gene: TRBD2
CDR3aa: CASSASSGSFETQYF
CDR3nt: TGTGCCAGCAGCGCCTCTAGCGGGAGTTTTGAGACCCAGTACTTC

j_gene: TRBJ1-4
abundance: -
v_gene: TRBV7-9
d_gene: -
CDR3aa: CASSLGWVNGGEKLFF
CDR3nt: TGTGCCAGCAGCTTAGGTTGGGTGAACGGGGGTGAAAAACTGTTTTTT

j_gene: TRBJ2-2
abundance: -
v_gene: TRBV7-6
d_gene: TRBD1
CDR3aa: CASSSRQGRSPGELFF
CDR3nt: TGTGCCAGCAGCTCAAGACAGGGGCGGAGTCCCGGGGAGCTGTTTTTT

j_gene: TRBJ2-2
abundance: -
v_gene: TRBV12-5
d_gene: -
CDR3aa: CASGLATGELFF
CDR3nt: TGTGCTAGTGGTTTGGCGACCGGGGAGCTGTTTTTT

j_gene: TRBJ1-2
abundance: -
v_gene: TRBV6-5
d_gene: -
CDR3aa: CASRGNYGYTF
CDR3nt: TGTGCCAGCAGGGGTAACTATGGCTACACCTTC

j_gene: TRBJ1-4
abundance: -
v_gene: TRBV6-6
d_gene: -
CDR3aa: CASCRGGLRDEKLFF
CDR3nt: TGTGCCAGCTGCCGAGGGGGTCTAAGGGATGAAAAACTGTTTTTT

j_gene: TRBJ1-5
abundance: -
v_gene: TRBV29-1
d_gene: -
CDR3aa: CSVSGSNQPQHF
CDR3nt: TGCAGCGTTTCGGGCAGCAATCAGCCCCAGCATTTT

j_gene: TRBJ2-3
abundance: -
v_gene: TRBV7-3
d_gene: -
CDR3aa: CASSQNPGDTQYF
CDR3nt: TGTGCCAGCAGTCAAAACCCGGGAGATACGCAGTATTTT

j_gene: TRBJ2-5
abundance: -
v_gene: TRBV4-1
d_gene: -
CDR3aa: CASSQVGGTQYF
CDR3nt: TGCGCCAGCAGCCAAGTGGGAGGGACCCAGTACTTC